This TCR beta chain was found in a study of monozygotic twins with inflammatory bowel disease. Germline values: CDR1 LNHDA, CDR2 SQIVND (reference sequence). The CDR3 length is 13 residues. cDNA for each sample came from eight separate reactions. TCRdb reprocessed the 5' RACE reads and reports one entry per CDR3 protein, with no DNA. Reported are hundreds of thousands of distinct CDR3 sequences; the ten largest clones contain more than 2%. To note about this clonotype: Its specificity is not known.

Overall study findings and caveats: Reduced clonotype sharing with other individuals was observed in IBD patients relative to healthy twins, especially with disease activity.

The sequenced sample was blood. V is TRBV19 and J is TRBJ1-6. This TCR came from a human donor with ulcerative colitis or Crohn's disease, or a healthy co-twin of an affected twin (not recorded which). CDR3 in amino acids: CASSILQNSPLHF.